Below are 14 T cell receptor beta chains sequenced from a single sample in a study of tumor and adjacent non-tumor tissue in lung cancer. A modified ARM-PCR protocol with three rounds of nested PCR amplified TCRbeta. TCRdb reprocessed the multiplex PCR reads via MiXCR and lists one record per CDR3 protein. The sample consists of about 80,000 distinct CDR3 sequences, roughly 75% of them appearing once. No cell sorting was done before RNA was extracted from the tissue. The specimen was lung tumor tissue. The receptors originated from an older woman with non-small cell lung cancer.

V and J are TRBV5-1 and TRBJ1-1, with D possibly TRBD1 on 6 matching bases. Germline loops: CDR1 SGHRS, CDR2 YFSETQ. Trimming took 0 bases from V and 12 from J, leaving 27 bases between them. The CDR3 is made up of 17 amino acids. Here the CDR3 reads CASSLVPRGLGGTETFF. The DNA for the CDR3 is TGCGCCAGCAGCTTGGTGCCGCGGGGGCTGGGAGGCACTGAGACTTTCTTT.

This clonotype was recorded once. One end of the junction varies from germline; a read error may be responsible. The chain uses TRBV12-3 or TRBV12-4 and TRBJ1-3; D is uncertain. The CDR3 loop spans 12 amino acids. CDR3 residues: CARSLEDNTIYF. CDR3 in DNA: TGTGCCAGGAGTTTAGAAGATAACACCATATATTTT.

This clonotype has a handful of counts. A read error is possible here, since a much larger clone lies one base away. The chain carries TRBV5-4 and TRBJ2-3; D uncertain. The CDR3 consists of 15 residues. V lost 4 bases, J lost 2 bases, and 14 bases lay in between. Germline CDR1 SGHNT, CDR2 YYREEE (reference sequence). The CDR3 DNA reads TGTGCCAGCAGCGGCGGTGGGATGAACACAGATACGCAGTATTTT. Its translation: CASSGGGMNTDTQYF.

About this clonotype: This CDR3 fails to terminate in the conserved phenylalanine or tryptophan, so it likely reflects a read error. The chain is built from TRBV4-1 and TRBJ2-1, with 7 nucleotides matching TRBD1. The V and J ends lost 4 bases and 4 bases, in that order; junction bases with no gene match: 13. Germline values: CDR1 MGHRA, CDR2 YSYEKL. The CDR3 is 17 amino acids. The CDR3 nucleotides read TGCGCCAGCAGCCTCCCCTTCACAGGGGAACCTTACAATGAGCAGTTCTTA. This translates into CASSLPFTGEPYNEQFL.

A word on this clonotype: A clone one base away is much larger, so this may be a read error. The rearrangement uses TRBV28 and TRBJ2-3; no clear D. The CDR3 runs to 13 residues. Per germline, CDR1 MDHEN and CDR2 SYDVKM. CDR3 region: CAISPPTVDTQYF. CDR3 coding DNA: TGTGCCATCAGTCCTCCCACCGTAGATACGCAGTATTTT.

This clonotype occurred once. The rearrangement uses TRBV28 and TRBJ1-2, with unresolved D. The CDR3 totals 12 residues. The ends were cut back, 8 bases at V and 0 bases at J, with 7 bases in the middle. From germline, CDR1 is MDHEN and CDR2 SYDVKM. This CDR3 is CASGTTNYGYTF. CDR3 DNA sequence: TGTGCCAGCGGAACTACTAACTATGGCTACACCTTC.

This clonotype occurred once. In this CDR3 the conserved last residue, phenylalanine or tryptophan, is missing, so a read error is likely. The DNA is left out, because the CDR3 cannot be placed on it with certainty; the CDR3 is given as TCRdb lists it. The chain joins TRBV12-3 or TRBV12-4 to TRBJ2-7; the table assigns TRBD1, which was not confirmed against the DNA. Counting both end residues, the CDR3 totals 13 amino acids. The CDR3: CASSLTQGYERYL.

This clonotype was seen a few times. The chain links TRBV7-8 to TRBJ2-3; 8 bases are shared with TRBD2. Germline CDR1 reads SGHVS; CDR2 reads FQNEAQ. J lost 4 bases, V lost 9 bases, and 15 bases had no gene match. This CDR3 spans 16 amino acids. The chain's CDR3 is CARSNLGREAADTQYF. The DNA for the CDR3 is TGTGCCAGGAGCAACCTAGGGCGGGAGGCAGCAGATACGCAGTATTTT.

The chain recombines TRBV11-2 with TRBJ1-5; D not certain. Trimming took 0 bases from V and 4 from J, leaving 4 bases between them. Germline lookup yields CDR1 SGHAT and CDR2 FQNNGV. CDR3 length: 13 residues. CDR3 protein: CASSLEHNQPQHF. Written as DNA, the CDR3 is TGTGCCAGCAGCTTAGAACATAATCAGCCCCAGCATTTT. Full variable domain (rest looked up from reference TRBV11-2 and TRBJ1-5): EAGVAQSPRYKIIEKRQSVAFWCNPISGHATLYWYQQILGQGPKLLIQFQNNGVVDDSQLPKDRFSAERLKGVDSTLKIQPAKLEDSAVYLCASSLEHNQPQHFGDGTRLSIL.

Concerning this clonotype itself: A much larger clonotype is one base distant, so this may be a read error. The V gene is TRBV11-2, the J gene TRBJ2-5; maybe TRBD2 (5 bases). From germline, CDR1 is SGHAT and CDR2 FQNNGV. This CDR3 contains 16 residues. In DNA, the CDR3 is TGTGCCAGCAGCTTAGATCTTGAGGGCTCCCAAGAGACCCAGCACTTC. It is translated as CASSLDLEGSQETQHF. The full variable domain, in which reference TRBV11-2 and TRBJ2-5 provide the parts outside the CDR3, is EAGVAQSPRYKIIEKRQSVAFWCNPISGHATLYWYQQILGQGPKLLIQFQNNGVVDDSQLPKDRFSAERLKGVDSTLKIQPAKLEDSAVYLCASSLDLEGSQETQHFGPGTRLLVL.

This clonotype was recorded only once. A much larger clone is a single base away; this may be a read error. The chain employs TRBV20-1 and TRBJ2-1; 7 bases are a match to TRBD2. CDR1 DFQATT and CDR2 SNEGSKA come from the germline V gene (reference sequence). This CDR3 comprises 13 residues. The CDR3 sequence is CTAGWEGRHEQFF. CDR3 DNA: TGCACCGCAGGGTGGGAGGGTAGACATGAGCAGTTCTTC.

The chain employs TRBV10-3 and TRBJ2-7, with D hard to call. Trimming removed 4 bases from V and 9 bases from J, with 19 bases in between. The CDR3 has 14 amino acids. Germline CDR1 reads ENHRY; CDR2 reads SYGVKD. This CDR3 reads CAISGSFEASRQYF. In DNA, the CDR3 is TGTGCCATCAGTGGGTCGTTCGAAGCTTCCAGGCAGTACTTC.

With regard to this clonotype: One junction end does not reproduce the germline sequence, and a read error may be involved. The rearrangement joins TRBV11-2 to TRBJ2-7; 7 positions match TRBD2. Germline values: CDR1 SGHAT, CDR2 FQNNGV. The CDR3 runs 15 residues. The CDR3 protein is CASSSLVAGVNEQCF. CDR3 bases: TGTGCCAGCAGCTCCTTAGTGGCGGGAGTGAACGAGCAGTGCTTC.

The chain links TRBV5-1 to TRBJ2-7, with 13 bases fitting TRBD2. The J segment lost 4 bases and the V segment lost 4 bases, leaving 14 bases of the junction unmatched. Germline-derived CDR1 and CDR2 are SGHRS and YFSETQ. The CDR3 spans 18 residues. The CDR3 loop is CASSEGLAGLGVLYEQYF. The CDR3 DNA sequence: TGCGCCAGCAGCGAGGGACTAGCGGGACTCGGAGTTTTATACGAGCAGTACTTC.